The text below deals with one T cell receptor (beta chain). Original methodology: Amplification from reference gene primers served as the basis for estimated nucleated cell counts. TCRdb keeps only in-frame clones here, not all; method: immunoSEQ multiplex PCR. That table gives V, J and clone size, and the DNA gave D and trimming. The sample yields about 150,000 clones, under 85% seen once. With 5 bases removed from V and 3 bases from J, the gap between germline ends came to 17 bases. The CDR3 runs to 16 residues. Germline CDR1 reads MNHEY; CDR2 reads SMNVEV (reference sequence). This sample is part of a study of blood T cell repertoires in COVID-19.

What was sequenced was peripheral blood. The clonotype was recovered from a man between 60 and 75 years old with COVID-19, enrolled during active disease. The chain links TRBV27 to TRBJ2-1, with D tentatively TRBD1 (5 bases). Here the CDR3 reads CASSPPPRAGYNEQFF. CDR3 nucleotides: TGTGCCAGCAGTCCCCCCCCCAGGGCCGGCTACAATGAGCAGTTCTTC.